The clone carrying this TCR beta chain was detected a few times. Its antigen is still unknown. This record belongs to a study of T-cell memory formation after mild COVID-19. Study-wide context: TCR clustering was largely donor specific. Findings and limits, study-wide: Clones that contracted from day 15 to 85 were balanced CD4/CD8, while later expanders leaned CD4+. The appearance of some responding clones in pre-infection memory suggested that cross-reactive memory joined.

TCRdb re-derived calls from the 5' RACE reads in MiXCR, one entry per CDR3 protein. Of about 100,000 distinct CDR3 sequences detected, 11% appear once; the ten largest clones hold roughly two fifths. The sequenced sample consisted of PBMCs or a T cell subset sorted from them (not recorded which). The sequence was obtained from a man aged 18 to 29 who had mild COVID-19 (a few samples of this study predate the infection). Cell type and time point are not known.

The DNA for the CDR3 is TGTGCCAGCAGCTTGACCGAGGACAGGTATTTTGAAAAACTGTTTTTT. Translating gives CASSLTEDRYFEKLFF. The chain carries TRBV7-9 and TRBJ1-4, with 7 positions matching TRBD1. CDR3 length: 16 amino acids. Trimming took 3 bases from V and 7 from J; bases not matched to a gene: 11. Germline V lookup: CDR1 SEHNR, CDR2 FQNEAQ (reference sequence).